The text below deals with one TCR beta chain. This record belongs to a study of Ad26.COV2.S vaccination and SARS-CoV-2 variants. As for the study in general: Vaccine-arm donor from the placebo-controlled COV1001 Ad26.COV2.S trial.

The treatment was: some 20 received Ad26.COV2.S at low or high dose, single or two shots; roughly five received placebo; per-sample allocation not given. The samples were gathered on day 63 after the first injection of vaccine or placebo. V trimming: 7 bases; J trimming: 3 bases; junction bases outside the gene matches: 6. In germline, CDR1 is MNHEY, CDR2 SVGAGI. CDR3 length equals 13 residues. Sequencing used immunoSEQ multiplex PCR; TCRdb keeps in-frame clones, though not all of them. The sample holds nearly 400,000 clones, over 75% seen once. This sample comprised peripheral blood, obtained in a trial of Ad26.COV2.S vaccine versus placebo. This clonotype was sampled from a person between 18 and 59 years old who received the Ad26.COV2.S COVID-19 vaccine or a placebo. V usage is TRBV6-5 and J usage is TRBJ2-7; 7 bases are shared with TRBD1. The CDR3 nucleotides are TGTGCCAGCACGGAGAACAGGGGCTACGAGCAGTACTTC. It encodes CASTENRGYEQYF.